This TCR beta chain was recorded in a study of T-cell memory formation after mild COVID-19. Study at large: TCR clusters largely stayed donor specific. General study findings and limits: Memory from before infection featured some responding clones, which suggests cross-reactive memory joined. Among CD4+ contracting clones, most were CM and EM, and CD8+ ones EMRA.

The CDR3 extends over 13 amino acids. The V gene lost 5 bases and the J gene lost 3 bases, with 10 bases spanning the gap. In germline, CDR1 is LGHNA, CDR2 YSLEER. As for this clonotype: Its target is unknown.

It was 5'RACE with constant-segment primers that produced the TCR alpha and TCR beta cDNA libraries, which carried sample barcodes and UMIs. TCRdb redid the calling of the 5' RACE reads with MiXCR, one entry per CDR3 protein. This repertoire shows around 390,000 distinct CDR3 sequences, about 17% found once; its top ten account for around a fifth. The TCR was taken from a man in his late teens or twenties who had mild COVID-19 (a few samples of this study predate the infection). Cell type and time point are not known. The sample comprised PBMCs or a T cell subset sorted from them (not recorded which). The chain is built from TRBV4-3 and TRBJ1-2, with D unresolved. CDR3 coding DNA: TGCGCCAGCAGCTTCGACGTGGACTATGGCTACACCTTC. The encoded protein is CASSFDVDYGYTF.